This section outlines one TCR beta chain sequence together with its context. Only a few counts were recorded for this clonotype. It has no known antigen specificity. Per-base quality was not reported, and no clone a single base away is much larger than it. The source of the sample is a study of blood T cells in healthy people across ages (dated by TCRdb to 2015 to 2017). Notes on the research overall: In model experiments, roughly one uniquely barcoded TCR beta cDNA molecule per two T cells was captured by template switching. Using deep sequencing normalized with unique cDNA molecular identifiers, the study measured how TCR beta repertoire diversity changes with age. The donors were divided into four age groups: young (average around 17 years), middle-aged (approximately 42), aged (approximately 62) and long-lived (roughly 86). To avoid experimental bias, donors of different ages were spread randomly across the sequencing lanes. For two donors (one aged 18 to 30 and one aged 80 or older), the study analyzed two additional independent replicas of 1 million unique cDNA reads from the same blood draw. Overall results and qualifications from the work: There was a strong correlation between observed TCR beta diversity and the percentage of naive T cells measured by flow cytometry. As age increased, observed TCR beta diversity per million T cells dropped in a roughly linear way, and a significant reduction was already evident by age approximately 40. The long-lived group showed more naive CD4+ T cells, fewer expanded clones and increased TCR diversity than the aged group, suggesting age selection. Because the CMV infection status of the donors was unknown, age-related changes in expanded clonotypes may potentially have been confounded. Estimates of total diversity based on one million sequenced T cells were regarded as lower bounds and as underestimates. Because profiling used bulk unsorted PBMCs, naive and antigen-experienced compartments could not be compared conclusively.

Donors were around 37 systemically healthy Caucasian individuals from Russia aged roughly 6 to 95 years. Ten milliliters of peripheral blood were drawn from each donor into EDTA-treated Vacutainer tubes. Ficoll-Paque density-gradient centrifugation was used to isolate PBMCs, with at least 6.5 million obtained per sample. Trizol reagent was used to extract total RNA from PBMCs, with at least 5 micrograms per sample. For every donor, flow cytometry on a PBMC aliquot measured the percentage of naive CD45RAhigh/CD27high T cells. Library preparation employed 5' RACE. Sequencing used an Illumina HiSeq 2500. A second about 6 to 11 cycle PCR used a sample-barcoded 5' primer and a J-beta primer mix. A template-switch 5' adaptor carrying 12 random nucleotides introduced a unique molecular identifier onto each TCR beta cDNA molecule. Each sample yielded at least 2.5 million CDR3-containing paired-end reads. First-strand cDNA was synthesized from all RNA with the Mint cDNA synthesis kit, primed by a TRBC-specific oligonucleotide. After uracil-DNA glycosylase treatment, a first 18-cycle PCR used universal primers M1SS and BC2_uni_R on all cDNA. Under the source paper's analysis protocol: For normalization, 1 million high-quality reads, each with a distinct molecular identifier, were randomly selected from each sample. Instead of being binned into consensus sequences, reads with shared molecular identifiers were discarded. MiTCR, run with a Q25 quality threshold and the strictest error-elimination algorithm, handled CDR3 identification, clonotype clustering and error correction. A nonparametric unseen species model using Euler transformation provided a lower-bound estimate of total TCR beta diversity. TCRdb cleaned the public reads at Q25 with fastp, built clones with MiXCR and kept in-frame beta chains. Rows merge per CDR3 protein into single entries with the most common DNA and genes. The V and J calls were determined by TCRdb, not by the authors. This sample lists nearly 1 million distinct CDR3 sequences; about 53% were detected once. The ten top clones hold about a fifth of the sample.

The CDR3 goes from the cysteine to the phenylalanine over 15 residues. The read is trimmed to its CDR3 DNA, 45 bases read in frame from base 1. The CDR1 and CDR2 encoded by the germline V gene are MDHEN and SYDVKM. V loses 3 bases of germline sequence and J loses 4 bases, and the interval between the two ends is 13 bases. The sample consisted of blood. The clonotype was recovered from a woman in her sixties or seventies in good health. The receptor chain draws on TRBV28 and TRBJ1-5; confidence is insufficient to name the D gene. Here is the DNA: TGTGCCAGCAGTTTTAGGAGCCCATTAAATCAGCCCCAGCATTTT. Its protein reads: CASSFRSPLNQPQHF.